The clone carrying this TCR beta chain appeared a single time. The antigen is undetermined. The naive CD8 population came from CD45RO-negative cells selected for CCR7, without terminally differentiated effector memory CD45RA+ cells. Each of the donors was a healthy adult who was HIV-negative and had not had a recent acute infection or vaccination. The data belong to a study of shared clonotypes between healthy human individuals. Study at large: The plates for each donor numbered three CD4 naive, three CD4 memory, two CD8 naive and one CD8 memory.

Clones were sequenced by immunoSEQ multiplex PCR, and TCRdb holds only the in-frame ones, with some missing. This repertoire shows about 870,000 clones, over 90% found once; its top ten account for less than 25%. Study-wide results and caveats: For sorted subsets, rarefaction showed incomplete sequencing despite large depth. The genetic and exposure-history diversity represented was limited by few donors.

The origin of this receptor is a man between 25 and 39 years old in good health. Sequencing used naive CD8+ T cells sorted from blood.

The CDR3 DNA follows: TGTGCCAGCACCACCCCGCCCCGGGACGTACCCTACGAGCAGTACTTC. Amino acid sequence: CASTTPPRDVPYEQYF. This sequence joins TRBV28 and TRBJ2-7; the D call may be TRBD1 or TRBD2 (5 bases each). The germline gives CDR1 MDHEN, CDR2 SYDVKM. This CDR3 contains 16 residues. The V end was cut by 7 bases, the J end by 2 bases, with 21 bases between.